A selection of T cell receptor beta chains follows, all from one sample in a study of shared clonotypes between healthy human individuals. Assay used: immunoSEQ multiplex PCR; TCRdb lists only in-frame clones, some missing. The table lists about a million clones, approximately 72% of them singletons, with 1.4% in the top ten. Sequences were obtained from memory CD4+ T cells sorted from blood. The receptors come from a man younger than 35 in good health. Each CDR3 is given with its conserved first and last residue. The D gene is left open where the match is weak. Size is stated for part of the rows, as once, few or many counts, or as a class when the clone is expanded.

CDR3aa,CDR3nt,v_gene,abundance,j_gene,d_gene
CASIKKSPGGYTF,TGTGCCAGCATCAAAAAATCCCCCGGGGGCTACACCTTC,TRBV6-6,.,TRBJ1-2,.
CASSLDQRQETQYF,TGTGCCAGCAGCTTAGATCAGAGGCAAGAGACCCAGTACTTC,TRBV7-6,.,TRBJ2-5,.
CASSFPDRVGEQYF,TGTGCCAGCAGCTTCCCGGACAGGGTCGGCGAGCAGTACTTC,TRBV5-4,once,TRBJ2-7,TRBD1
CASSLDGTGKNIQYF,TGTGCCAGCAGCTTGGATGGGACAGGAAAAAACATTCAGTACTTC,TRBV5-6,.,TRBJ2-4,TRBD1
CASSLSEREKLFF,TGTGCCAGCAGCCTCTCCGAAAGGGAAAAACTGTTTTTT,TRBV7-8,.,TRBJ1-4,.
CASSLMARYEQYF,TGTGCCAGCAGCTTAATGGCCAGATACGAGCAGTACTTC,TRBV11-2,.,TRBJ2-7,.
CASSLKDSYSGNTIYF,TGTGCCAGCAGTTTAAAGGACAGCTACTCTGGAAACACCATATATTTT,TRBV28,many,TRBJ1-3,.
CASTGLARETQYF,TGTGCCAGCACAGGACTAGCGAGGGAGACCCAGTACTTC,TRBV6-1,few,TRBJ2-5,TRBD2
CASSIGGGPVNSPLHF,TGTGCCAGTAGTATTGGAGGGGGTCCAGTTAATTCACCCCTCCACTTT,TRBV19,.,TRBJ1-6,.
CASSEFLTGEKLFF,TGTGCCAGCAGTGAGTTCCTAACGGGGGAAAAACTGTTTTTT,TRBV2,.,TRBJ1-4,.
CASSLNLALNEQFF,TGTGCCAGCAGCTTGAATCTCGCGTTGAATGAGCAGTTCTTC,TRBV11-2,.,TRBJ2-1,.
CASSSSGNTGELFF,TGTGCCAGCAGCTCTAGCGGGAACACCGGGGAGCTGTTTTTT,TRBV7-2,.,TRBJ2-2,TRBD2
CASSSLPLGQSRVTEAFF,TGTGCCAGCTCATCACTACCCCTCGGACAGTCCCGGGTCACTGAAGCTTTCTTT,TRBV18,many,TRBJ1-1,.
CASSLDASGGGQYF,TGTGCCAGCAGCTTGGACGCTAGCGGGGGAGGGCAGTACTTC,TRBV5-6,.,TRBJ2-7,TRBD2
CASSLFSGQATDTQYF,TGTGCCAGCAGCTTATTTAGCGGACAAGCCACAGATACGCAGTATTTT,TRBV11-3,few,TRBJ2-3,.
CASRSGPQETQYF,TGCGCCAGCCGATCAGGACCGCAAGAGACCCAGTACTTC,TRBV5-1,.,TRBJ2-5,.
CASSRTDGQGYTF,TGTGCCAGCTCAAGGACAGATGGGCAGGGCTACACCTTC,TRBV19,few,TRBJ1-2,.
CASSGRQGASYEQYF,TGTGCCAGCAGTGGGAGACAGGGGGCCTCCTACGAGCAGTACTTC,TRBV6-1,.,TRBJ2-7,TRBD1
CASSLKREGYYEQYF,TGTGCCAGCAGTTTGAAGCGGGAGGGCTATTACGAGCAGTACTTC,TRBV27,.,TRBJ2-7,TRBD2
CASSEAGSGGYYEQYF,TGTGCCAGCAGTGAAGCGGGGAGCGGCGGCTACTACGAGCAGTACTTC,TRBV6-1,.,TRBJ2-7,.
CANRDRGSHEQYF,TGTGCCAACCGGGACAGGGGGTCCCACGAGCAGTACTTC,TRBV5-4,.,TRBJ2-7,TRBD1
CASSQGGQDTAELFF,TGCGCCAGCAGCCAAGGTGGACAGGACACAGCGGAGCTGTTTTTT,TRBV4-3,.,TRBJ2-2,TRBD1
CASSPPAGRDYGYTF,TGTGCCAGCTCACCACCGGCCGGGAGGGACTATGGCTACACCTTC,TRBV18,.,TRBJ1-2,.
CASSQAGSNRYYGYTF,TGCGCCAGCAGCCAAGCAGGGAGCAATAGGTACTATGGCTACACCTTC,TRBV4-1,once,TRBJ1-2,.
CASVGTARKYGYTF,TGTGCCAGTGTTGGGACAGCCCGGAAGTATGGCTACACCTTC,TRBV19,.,TRBJ1-2,TRBD1
CAWSEGLSGNTIYF,TGTGCCTGGAGTGAAGGGTTATCTGGAAACACCATATATTTT,TRBV30,.,TRBJ1-3,.
CASSEALLQGPPYEQYF,TGTGCCAGCAGTGAAGCGCTTCTACAGGGGCCCCCCTACGAGCAGTACTTC,TRBV6-1,.,TRBJ2-7,TRBD1
CASSPWLAAARTEAFF,TGTGCCAGCAGTCCTTGGTTAGCTGCCGCGAGAACTGAAGCTTTCTTT,TRBV27,.,TRBJ1-1,.
CASRRDGGGEKLFF,TGTGCCAGCAGGAGAGACGGAGGAGGTGAAAAACTGTTTTTT,TRBV7-9,.,TRBJ1-4,.
CASSLEDPMVTEAFF,TGCGCCAGCAGCTTGGAAGACCCTATGGTCACTGAAGCTTTCTTT,TRBV5-1,.,TRBJ1-1,.
CASSLMGARAFF,TGTGCCAGCAGCTTAATGGGGGCGCGTGCTTTCTTT,TRBV5-4,.,TRBJ1-1,.
CASSVDRASTGELFF,TGTGCCAGCAGCGTCGACAGGGCGAGCACCGGGGAGCTGTTTTTT,TRBV7-2,.,TRBJ2-2,TRBD1
CSVEGGTGDGYTF,TGCAGCGTTGAAGGGGGGACAGGGGACGGCTACACCTTC,TRBV29-1,.,TRBJ1-2,TRBD1
CASSLASGPYSNQPQHF,TGTGCCAGCAGTTTAGCTTCGGGACCCTATAGCAATCAGCCCCAGCATTTT,TRBV28,.,TRBJ1-5,.
CASSFSVMVSGRAEQYF,TGCGCCAGCAGCTTCTCAGTAATGGTTAGCGGGAGGGCCGAGCAGTACTTC,TRBV5-1,.,TRBJ2-7,TRBD2
CASSYRGLMGEQYF,TGCGCCAGCAGTTACAGGGGGCTTATGGGCGAGCAGTACTTC,TRBV10-2,many,TRBJ2-7,TRBD1
CASSSGRGSKNF,TGTGCCAGCAGTTCCGGGAGGGGCTCCAAGAACTTC,TRBV28,once,TRBJ2-7,TRBD2
CASSPNRAEQYF,TGTGCCAGCAGCCCAAACAGGGCAGAGCAGTACTTC,TRBV11-2,.,TRBJ2-7,.
CASMRDRVNTEAFF,TGTGCCAGCATGAGGGACAGGGTAAACACTGAAGCTTTCTTT,TRBV2,.,TRBJ1-1,TRBD1
CASSTQGGNTEAFF,TGTGCCAGTAGTACACAGGGAGGGAACACTGAAGCTTTCTTT,TRBV19,few,TRBJ1-1,.
CASSPPPRLNSGANVLTF,TGTGCCAGCTCACCACCGCCCAGGTTAAACTCTGGGGCCAACGTCCTGACTTTC,TRBV18,.,TRBJ2-6,.